Below, 25 T cell receptor beta chains from the same sample are listed, as sequenced in a study of cytomegalovirus exposure and HLA in healthy donors. With 60 Vbeta and 13 Jbeta primers, the PCR was carried out. Here immunoSEQ multiplex PCR was the method, and the copy in TCRdb shows in-frame clones only, minus some. The profile shows 120,000 or so clones, approximately 72% of them singletons. Sequencing was performed on PBMCs. The receptors originated from a woman aged 40 to 55 in good health and CMV-seropositive.

The V gene is TRBV6-5, the J gene TRBJ1-2; 8 bases line up with TRBD1. Germline lookup yields CDR1 MNHEY and CDR2 SVGAGI. The CDR3 spans 14 residues. V was pared by 5 bases and J by 8 bases, with 10 bases of the junction left unmatched. CDR3 amino acids: CASSITDRGEGYTF. The DNA of the CDR3 is TGTGCCAGCAGTATAACTGACAGGGGAGAGGGCTACACCTTC.

The rearrangement links TRBV4-1 to TRBJ1-2, with 8 bases that match TRBD1. The V gene end was trimmed by 1 base and the J gene end by 8 bases; junction bases not matched to a gene: 9. Germline loops: CDR1 MGHRA, CDR2 YSYEKL. The CDR3 runs to 15 residues. DNA of the CDR3: TGCGCCAGCAGCCAAGGGGACAGGCTATTCGAGGGCTACACCTTC. This encodes CASSQGDRLFEGYTF.

This chain links TRBV5-1 with TRBJ1-2; weak D call: TRBD1 (6 bases). V was clipped by 7 bases and J by 0 bases, with 19 bases between them. The CDR3 is made up of 16 amino acids. Germline assignment: CDR1 SGHRS and CDR2 YFSETQ. CDR3 in amino acids: CASSFSRDTSNYGYTF. The CDR3 DNA sequence: TGCGCCAGCTCCTTCTCCCGGGACACCTCTAACTATGGCTACACCTTC.

The chain employs TRBV6-5 and TRBJ2-1, with 9 bases aligning to TRBD2. The germline V gene encodes CDR1 MNHEY and CDR2 SVGAGI. Trimming removed 4 bases from V and 6 bases from J; junction bases left unmatched: 10. There are 16 residues in the CDR3. The CDR3 reads CASSFPKSGGSNEQFF. CDR3 DNA: TGTGCCAGCAGTTTCCCAAAGAGCGGGGGGAGCAATGAGCAGTTCTTC.

This clone was counted a single time. This chain joins TRBV7-9 and TRBJ1-2; D might be TRBD1 (6 bases). Germline V gene lookup returns CDR1 SEHNR and CDR2 FQNEAQ (reference sequence). Trimming cost V 1 base and J 3 bases, with 12 bases left between them. The CDR3 loop spans 15 amino acids. The CDR3: CASSLDRAGDYGYTF. The CDR3 DNA reads TGTGCCAGCAGCTTAGACAGGGCCGGGGACTATGGCTACACCTTC.

V gene TRBV9 combines with J gene TRBJ2-7; perhaps TRBD2 as D (5 bases). The V and J ends lost 0 bases and 1 base respectively, with 11 bases between them. CDR3 size: 15 residues. Germline CDR1 SGDLS, CDR2 YYNGEE. The CDR3 DNA sequence: TGTGCCAGCAGCGTAGGGGGAGCGTCGTCCTACGAGCAGTACTTC. Translating it yields CASSVGGASSYEQYF. Drawing the rest from reference TRBV9 and TRBJ2-7, the complete variable domain is DSGVTQTPKHLITATGQRVTLRCSPRSGDLSVYWYQQSLDQGLQFLIQYYNGEERAKGNILERFSAQQFPDLHSELNLSSLELGDSALYFCASSVGGASSYEQYFGPGTRLTVT.

The chain has TRBV7-9 and TRBJ1-2, with a tentative D call TRBD1 (6 bases). Germline V gene lookup returns CDR1 SEHNR and CDR2 FQNEAQ (reference sequence). The V gene lost 5 bases and the J gene lost 8 bases, with 12 bases spanning the gap. This CDR3 has 12 amino acids. CDR3: CASSPGGGGYTF. The CDR3, as DNA: TGTGCCAGCAGCCCAGGCGGGGGCGGCTACACCTTC.

This chain links TRBV5-1 with TRBJ1-1; TRBD1 agrees at 7 bases. V lost 2 bases to trimming and J lost 3 bases; unmatched junction nucleotides: 7. Germline V gene sequence: CDR1 SGHRS, CDR2 YFSETQ. This CDR3 is 15 amino acids long. The CDR3 reads CASSFTGARDTEAFF. CDR3 coding DNA: TGCGCCAGCAGCTTTACAGGGGCGCGGGACACTGAAGCTTTCTTT.

This clone occurred once. The rearrangement links TRBV7-2 to TRBJ1-2, with D possibly matching TRBD1 (6 bases). With 1 base removed from V and 8 bases from J, the gap between germline ends came to 11 bases. The CDR3 covers 13 residues. Germline values: CDR1 SGHTA, CDR2 FQGNSA. This CDR3 reads CASSLGPGEGYTF. CDR3 in DNA: TGTGCCAGCAGCTTAGGTCCAGGGGAAGGCTACACCTTC.

The CDR3 DNA follows: TGTGCCAGCAGTGAAAGGTGGACAGGGGTCCGAAATGAGCAGTTCTTC. Translating gives CASSERWTGVRNEQFF. V is TRBV2 and J is TRBJ2-1; 9 bases match TRBD1. Germline V gives CDR1 SNHLY, CDR2 FYNNEI. The CDR3 extends over 16 amino acids. Trimming at V came to 2 bases and at J to 7 bases, leaving 9 bases not matched to a gene.

CDR3 in amino acids: CASSWTRGDNNEQFF. Written as DNA, the CDR3 is TGTGCCAGCAGTTGGACGCGGGGGGATAACAATGAGCAGTTCTTC. The chain employs TRBV6-6 and TRBJ2-1; 8 bases fit TRBD2. Germline V gives CDR1 MNHNY, CDR2 SVGAGI (reference sequence). V gave up 4 bases and J gave up 5 bases; unmatched junction bases: 7. This CDR3 region has 15 residues.

V is TRBV19 and J is TRBJ1-6; D remains unclear. Germline lookup yields CDR1 LNHDA and CDR2 SQIVND (reference sequence). The CDR3 is 16 residues long. Trimming pared 9 bases from V and 6 bases from J, leaving 21 bases between. The CDR3 DNA is TGTGCCAGCACTAAAACCGGGTCCAACTTTAATTCACCCCTCCACTTT. It translates to CASTKTGSNFNSPLHF.

This clone has only one observation. This chain uses TRBV5-6 with TRBJ2-7, with 7 bases matching TRBD1. With 3 bases clipped from V and 2 bases from J, the junction kept 5 bases outside the gene matches. The CDR3 loop spans 14 amino acids. Germline loops: CDR1 SGHDT, CDR2 YYEEEE. The CDR3 here is CASSSVGTAYEQYF. The CDR3 nucleotides read TGTGCCAGCAGCTCCGTAGGGACAGCCTACGAGCAGTACTTC.

The V gene is TRBV27, the J gene TRBJ1-1, with 10 bases identical to TRBD1. The germline V gene has CDR1 MNHEY and CDR2 SMNVEV (reference sequence). V was pared by 6 bases and J by 4 bases, with 8 bases of the junction left unmatched. CDR3 size: 15 residues. The CDR3: CASSIKGTGVTEAFF. DNA for the CDR3: TGTGCCAGCAGCATTAAAGGGACAGGGGTCACTGAAGCTTTCTTT.

The V gene is TRBV14, the J gene TRBJ1-2, with unresolved D. V gave up 2 bases and J gave up 4 bases, with 14 bases separating them. Germline V gene data show CDR1 as SGHDN and CDR2 as FVKESK. CDR3 length: 15 residues. The CDR3: CASSQTSAPSYGYTF. CDR3 bases: TGTGCCAGCAGCCAAACAAGCGCACCCTCCTATGGCTACACCTTC.

The chain is built from TRBV5-8 and TRBJ2-1; TRBD1 matches 10 bases. There are 16 residues in the CDR3. The V gene's germline CDR1 is SGHTS and CDR2 YDEGEE. V lost 2 bases and J lost 1; bases outside the gene matches: 3. This CDR3 is CASSFWGQGSYNEQFF. The CDR3 nucleotides are TGTGCCAGCAGCTTTTGGGGACAGGGGTCCTACAATGAGCAGTTCTTC.

The chain couples TRBV2 to TRBJ1-5; D is perhaps TRBD1 (6 bases). The CDR3 consists of 15 residues. Germline loops: CDR1 SNHLY, CDR2 FYNNEI. V lost 7 bases and J lost 3, with 16 bases in between. In nucleotides, the CDR3 is TGTGCCAGCACCCCAGGGGCGGGCCTCAATCAGCCCCAGCATTTT. This encodes CASTPGAGLNQPQHF.

This clone was found once. V and J are TRBV2 and TRBJ2-4, with 10 nucleotides matching TRBD2. Trimming removed 6 bases from V and 7 bases from J; junction bases left unmatched: 15. From germline, CDR1 is SNHLY and CDR2 FYNNEI. The CDR3 covers 17 residues. DNA for the CDR3: TGTGCCAGCAGGGGGGGGCTAGCGGGGGTCCTTGGGAACATTCAGTACTTC. This encodes CASRGGLAGVLGNIQYF. Combining the CDR3 with reference TRBV2 and TRBJ2-4 gives the whole variable domain EPEVTQTPSHQVTQMGQEVILRCVPISNHLYFYWYRQILGQKVEFLVSFYNNEISEKSEIFDDQFSVERPDGSNFTLKIRSTKLEDSAMYFCASRGGLAGVLGNIQYFGAGTRLSVL.

The V call is TRBV6-1, the J call TRBJ2-3; D is perhaps TRBD1 (5 bases). The CDR3 length is 15 residues. Germline V gives CDR1 MNHNS, CDR2 SASEGT. The V and J ends lost 1 base and 4 bases respectively, with 12 bases between them. CDR3 amino acids: CASSEGGFRSDTQYF. The DNA for the CDR3 is TGTGCCAGCAGTGAAGGGGGCTTCAGGTCAGATACGCAGTATTTT.

The chain joins TRBV18 to TRBJ2-6; 7 nucleotides align to TRBD2. Per the germline V gene, CDR1 is KGHSH and CDR2 is LQKENI. V was pared by 1 base and J by 0 bases, with 12 bases of the junction left unmatched. The CDR3 covers 20 residues. The chain's CDR3 is CASSPRRGEGTPSGANVLTF. The DNA for the CDR3 is TGTGCCAGCTCACCACGAAGAGGGGAGGGTACTCCCTCTGGGGCCAACGTCCTGACTTTC.

Only one count was recorded for this clone. The rearrangement links TRBV29-1 to TRBJ1-6; tentative D call: TRBD1 (5 bases). The CDR3 sequence is 13 residues long. Trimming removed 5 bases from V and 7 bases from J, with 12 bases in between. The germline CDR1 and CDR2 sequences are SQVTM and ANQGSEA. CDR3 DNA sequence: TGCAGCGTTCAAGGGACTCAGAATTCACCCCTCCACTTT. It is translated as CSVQGTQNSPLHF.

The rearrangement joins TRBV2 to TRBJ2-7, with 8 bases matching TRBD1. V lost 0 bases to trimming and J lost 0 bases; unmatched junction nucleotides: 4. This CDR3 is 16 amino acids long. Germline assignment: CDR1 SNHLY and CDR2 FYNNEI. The CDR3 bases are TGTGCCAGCAGTGAAGCGGGCACAGGGGGCTCCTACGAGCAGTACTTC. Protein: CASSEAGTGGSYEQYF.

The chain combines TRBV6-5 with TRBJ1-1, with 8 bases lining up with TRBD1. Trimming cost V 10 bases and J 1 base; bases outside gene matches: 2. The CDR3 is 12 residues long. CDR1 MNHEY and CDR2 SVGAGI come from the germline V gene. CDR3 in DNA: TGTGCCATTGGGACAGGGAACACTGAAGCTTTCTTT. It encodes CAIGTGNTEAFF.

This chain joins TRBV2 and TRBJ1-5; D unresolved. This CDR3 contains 13 residues. With 2 bases removed from V and 7 bases from J, the gap between germline ends came to 9 bases. The germline V gene encodes CDR1 SNHLY and CDR2 FYNNEI. The CDR3 bases are TGTGCCAGCAGTGAAAGATGGGAGCAGCCCCAGCATTTT. Translation gives CASSERWEQPQHF. Using reference TRBV2 and TRBJ1-5 for the parts outside the CDR3, the full variable domain is EPEVTQTPSHQVTQMGQEVILRCVPISNHLYFYWYRQILGQKVEFLVSFYNNEISEKSEIFDDQFSVERPDGSNFTLKIRSTKLEDSAMYFCASSERWEQPQHFGDGTRLSIL.

This clone is medium-sized in the sample. This chain uses TRBV4-3 with TRBJ2-3, with TRBD2 matching 7 bases. Per germline, CDR1 LGHNA and CDR2 YSLEER. Trimming at V came to 1 base and at J to 0 bases, leaving 4 bases not matched to a gene. This CDR3 has 16 amino acids. The CDR3 region is CASSQGAAGSTDTQYF. In DNA, the CDR3 is TGCGCCAGCAGCCAAGGCGCAGCGGGAAGCACAGATACGCAGTATTTT.